The present entry profiles one T cell receptor (beta chain) with its context. Its antigen is still unknown. These data belong to a study of human T cells and chemical hapten exposure. Background on the study: Per-sample TCR yield variation was attributed mainly to small pooled library volume differences.

Germline CDR1 SGHTA, CDR2 FQGNSA. V dropped 5 bases and J dropped 5 bases, with 11 bases sitting between them. CDR3 size: 13 residues. General study results and limits: DPC sensitization did not alter TCRs above 1 in 1000 frequency.

Sample time point: patch test 3, about 24 weeks after DPC sensitization. Treatment defined: therapeutic diphenylcyclopropenone sensitization with weekly scalp DPC. Those who donated were patients with alopecia, 18 to 70 years of age, and suitable for DPC. Under the authors' procedure: A per-sample median of approximately 100,000 TCRs was observed, with a range of 23,224 to 690,600. TCRdb redid the calling of the RACE reads with MiXCR, one entry per CDR3 protein. Clone size and V and J calls follow TCRdb, not the original study. The sample lists more than 100,000 distinct CDR3 sequences; approximately 11% were seen once.

The sequence came from a woman between 45 and 65 years old with alopecia areata. Some clones in this sample may be carry-over from other donors' samples. The V and J genes are TRBV7-2 and TRBJ2-3; D is perhaps TRBD1 or TRBD2 (5 bases each). The input for sequencing was whole blood, taken in connection with sensitization to the hapten diphenylcyclopropenone (DPC). The CDR3 loop is CASSPSGRDTQYF. DNA of the CDR3: TGTGCCAGCAGCCCGTCGGGGCGAGATACGCAGTATTTT.